Following are 13 T cell receptor beta chains from one sample sequenced in a study of beta chain features in type 1 diabetes. The isolated RNA, all of it, was reverse transcribed, so expressed TCRB transcripts were what got sequenced. TCRdb keeps only in-frame clones here, not all; method: immunoSEQ multiplex PCR. Here the sample spans about 250,000 clones, around an eighth being singletons. Sequenced sample: naive CD4+ T cells from blood. The receptors stem from a woman aged 40-49 years in good health.

A few counts support this clone. The genes are TRBV6-6 and TRBJ2-7, with D possibly TRBD2 on 5 matching bases. The CDR3 spans 14 residues. Germline V gene sequence: CDR1 MNHNY, CDR2 SVGAGI (reference sequence). V lost 2 bases, J lost 1 base, and 9 bases lay in between. CDR3 DNA: TGTGCCAGCAGTTACCTCGGGGAGTCCTACGAGCAGTACTTC. Protein sequence: CASSYLGESYEQYF.

V gene TRBV7-8 combines with J gene TRBJ1-5, with 8 positions matching TRBD1. The CDR3 has 14 residues. Losses at the gene ends were 6 bases for V and 2 bases for J; bases not matched to a gene: 3. Germline CDR1 is SGHVS and CDR2 is FQNEAQ. CDR3 in amino acids: CASSLDRGNQPQHF. In nucleotides, the CDR3 is TGTGCCAGCAGTTTGGACAGGGGCAATCAGCCCCAGCATTTT.

In its sample, this clone was seen a few times. The chain combines TRBV5-1 with TRBJ2-7; perhaps TRBD1 as D (7 bases). V lost 4 bases and J lost 5, with 22 bases in between. CDR1 and CDR2 (germline): SGHRS, YFSETQ. This CDR3 contains 16 residues. CDR3 nucleotides: TGCGCCAGCAGCGGCGGGACAGTCCCCTCTCGCAACGAGCAGTACTTC. This gives the protein CASSGGTVPSRNEQYF.

The chain combines TRBV6-6 with TRBJ1-6; 7 nucleotides align to TRBD1. V trimming: 7 bases; J trimming: 3 bases; junction bases outside the gene matches: 3. The CDR3 is 14 amino acids. Germline loops: CDR1 MNHNY, CDR2 SVGAGI (reference sequence). The CDR3 loop reads CASTRDSYNSPLHF. CDR3 sequence (DNA): TGTGCCAGCACCAGGGACAGCTATAATTCACCCCTCCACTTT.

With respect to this clone: The junction shows a germline mismatch at one end, possibly a read error. The genes are TRBV6-1 and TRBJ1-5; D uncertain. Germline CDR1 and CDR2: MNHNS and SASEGT. The CDR3 covers 16 residues. The CDR3 region has the DNA TGTGCCATCAGTGAGTCGGGGTCGGTTAGCAATCAGCCCCAGCATTTT. Translation: CAISESGSVSNQPQHF.

There are a few counts of this clone. J is TRBJ2-2 and V is TRBV6-6, with D perhaps matching TRBD2 (6 bases). Germline assignment: CDR1 MNHNY and CDR2 SVGAGI (reference sequence). Trimming pared 7 bases from V and 4 bases from J, leaving 16 bases between. The CDR3 extends over 15 amino acids. CDR3 protein: CASNYRARGTGELFF. As DNA, the CDR3 is TGTGCCAGCAACTACAGAGCGCGGGGCACCGGGGAGCTGTTTTTT.

This clone was seen a handful of times. The chain uses TRBV19 and TRBJ2-7; 9 nucleotides align to TRBD1. Germline trimming cut 6 bases from V and 2 bases from J; bases unmatched to any gene: 8. The CDR3 is made up of 15 amino acids. Germline V gene data show CDR1 as LNHDA and CDR2 as SQIVND (reference sequence). The CDR3 region has the DNA TGTGCCAGTAGACGGACGGGACAGGGAGCCTACGAGCAGTACTTC. It yields the protein CASRRTGQGAYEQYF.

The chain joins TRBV5-1 to TRBJ1-6; TRBD1 is a possible D gene (6 bases). Germline CDR1 SGHRS, CDR2 YFSETQ. V was shortened by 5 bases and J by 7 bases, with 13 bases between the two germline ends. The CDR3 totals 14 residues. Here the CDR3 DNA reads TGCGCCAGCAGGGAAACAGGGAAAAATTCACCCCTCCACTTT. It encodes CASRETGKNSPLHF.

This clone was seen a handful of times. The chain is built from TRBV4-1 and TRBJ1-6, with D perhaps TRBD1 (5 bases). V was shortened by 2 bases and J by 4 bases, with 12 bases between the two germline ends. Germline CDR1 reads MGHRA; CDR2 reads YSYEKL. The CDR3 extends over 16 amino acids. CDR3 sequence (DNA): TGCGCCAGCAGCCAACCCCGGGGGGGTTATAATTCACCCCTCCACTTT. Amino acid sequence: CASSQPRGGYNSPLHF.

This clone has just a few counts. The chain is built from TRBV29-1 and TRBJ2-5; 8 nucleotides agree with TRBD2. With V trimmed by 2 bases and J by 4 bases, 9 bases remained unmatched. The CDR3 loop spans 15 amino acids. Per germline, CDR1 SQVTM and CDR2 ANQGSEA. The CDR3 reads CSVENPRTSPETQYF. CDR3 DNA sequence: TGCAGCGTTGAAAACCCTAGGACTAGCCCAGAGACCCAGTACTTC.

This chain uses TRBV6-5 with TRBJ1-1; D might be TRBD1 (6 bases). The germline V gene encodes CDR1 MNHEY and CDR2 SVGAGI. The CDR3 spans 13 residues. Trimming left V 0 bases short and J 4 bases short, with 6 bases between. Here the CDR3 DNA reads TGTGCCAGCAGTTACTCGGACAGCACTGAAGCTTTCTTT. Protein product: CASSYSDSTEAFF.

This chain uses TRBV2 with TRBJ2-7; TRBD2 might be the D (6 bases). Germline V lookup: CDR1 SNHLY, CDR2 FYNNEI. Trimming left V 3 bases short and J 4 bases short, with 13 bases between. The CDR3 consists of 14 residues. CDR3 amino acids: CASSEEGLGYEQYF. Here the CDR3 DNA reads TGTGCCAGCAGTGAGGAGGGATTGGGGTACGAGCAGTACTTC.

Comment on this clone: Other DNA variants within this sample encode the same CDR3. The gene calls are TRBV6-5 and TRBJ2-7; weak D call: TRBD1 (6 bases). V lost 0 bases, J lost 2 bases, and 11 bases lay in between. Germline assignment: CDR1 MNHEY and CDR2 SVGAGI. The CDR3 totals 15 residues. CDR3 sequence reads: CASSYSTGGTYEQYF. The CDR3 DNA reads as TGTGCCAGCAGTTACTCGACAGGCGGAACCTACGAGCAGTACTTC.